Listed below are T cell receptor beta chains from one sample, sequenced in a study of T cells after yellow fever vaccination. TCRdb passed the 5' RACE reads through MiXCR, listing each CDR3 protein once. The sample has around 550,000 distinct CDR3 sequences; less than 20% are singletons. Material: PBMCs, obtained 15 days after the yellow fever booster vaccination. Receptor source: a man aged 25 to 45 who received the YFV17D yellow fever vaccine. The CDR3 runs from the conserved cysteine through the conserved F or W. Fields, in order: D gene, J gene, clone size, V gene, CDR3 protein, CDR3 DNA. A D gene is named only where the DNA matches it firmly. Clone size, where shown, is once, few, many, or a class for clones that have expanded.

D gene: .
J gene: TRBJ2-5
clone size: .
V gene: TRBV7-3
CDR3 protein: CASSWVGGASETQYF
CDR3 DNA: TGTGCCAGCAGCTGGGTAGGGGGGGCGAGTGAGACCCAGTACTTC

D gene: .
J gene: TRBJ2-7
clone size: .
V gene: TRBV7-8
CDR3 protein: CASSSPQGPSGYEQYF
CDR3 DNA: TGTGCCAGCAGCTCCCCCCAGGGTCCCTCGGGATACGAGCAGTACTTC

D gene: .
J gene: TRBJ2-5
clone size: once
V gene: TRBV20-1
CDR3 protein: CSASSGEETQYF
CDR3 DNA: TGCAGTGCTAGTTCCGGGGAAGAGACCCAGTACTTC

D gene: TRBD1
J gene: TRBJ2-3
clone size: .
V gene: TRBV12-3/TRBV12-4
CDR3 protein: CASSHPGQGNQDTQYF
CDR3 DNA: TGTGCCAGCAGCCATCCGGGACAGGGAAATCAAGATACGCAGTATTTT

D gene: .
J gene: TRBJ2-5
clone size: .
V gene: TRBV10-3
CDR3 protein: CASSGSEETQYF
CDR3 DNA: TGTGCCAGTTCGGGATCGGAAGAGACCCAGTACTTC

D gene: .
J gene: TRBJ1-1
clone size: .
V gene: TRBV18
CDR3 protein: CASSSDVGLGTEAFF
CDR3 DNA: TGTGCCAGCTCATCGGACGTAGGGTTGGGCACTGAAGCTTTCTTT

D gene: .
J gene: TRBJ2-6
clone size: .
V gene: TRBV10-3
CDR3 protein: CAISERRSLTGANVLTF
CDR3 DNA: TGTGCCATCAGTGAGAGAAGAAGTCTGACTGGGGCCAACGTCCTGACTTTC

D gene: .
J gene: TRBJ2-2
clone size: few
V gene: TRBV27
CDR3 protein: CASSTTRFGELFF
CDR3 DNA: TGTGCCAGCAGCACGACCAGGTTCGGGGAGCTGTTTTTT

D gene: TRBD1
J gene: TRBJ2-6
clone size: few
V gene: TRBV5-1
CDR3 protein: CASSEDRDGANVLTF
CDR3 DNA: TGCGCCAGCAGCGAGGACAGGGATGGGGCCAACGTCCTGACTTTC

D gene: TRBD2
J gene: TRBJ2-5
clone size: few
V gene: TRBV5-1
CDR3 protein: CASSFGLAGHQETQYF
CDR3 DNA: TGCGCCAGCAGCTTCGGGCTAGCGGGTCACCAAGAGACCCAGTACTTC

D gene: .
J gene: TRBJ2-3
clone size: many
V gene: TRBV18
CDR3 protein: CASSPPRAGADTQYF
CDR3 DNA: TGTGCCAGCTCACCACCAAGAGCGGGTGCAGATACGCAGTATTTT

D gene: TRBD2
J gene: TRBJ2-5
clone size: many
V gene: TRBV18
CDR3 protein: CASSPRTSGAEIQETQYF
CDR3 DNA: TGTGCCAGCTCACCACGGACTAGCGGGGCCGAAATTCAAGAGACCCAGTACTTC

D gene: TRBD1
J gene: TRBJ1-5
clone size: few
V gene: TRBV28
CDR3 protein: CASSPRDRGNPGNQPQHF
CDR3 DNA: TGTGCCAGCAGTCCCCGGGACAGGGGGAACCCGGGCAATCAGCCCCAGCATTTT

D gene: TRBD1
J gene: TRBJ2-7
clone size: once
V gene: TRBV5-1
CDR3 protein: CASSITSGTGAYEQYF
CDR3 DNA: TGCGCCAGCAGCATTACCTCCGGGACAGGGGCCTACGAGCAGTACTTC

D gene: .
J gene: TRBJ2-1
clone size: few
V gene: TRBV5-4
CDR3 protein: CASSRGAAYSYNEQFF
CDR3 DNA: TGTGCCAGCAGCCGTGGGGCGGCCTACTCCTACAATGAGCAGTTCTTC

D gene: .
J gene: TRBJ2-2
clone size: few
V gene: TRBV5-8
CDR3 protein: CASSHRLDGELFF
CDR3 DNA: TGTGCCAGCAGCCACCGATTGGATGGGGAGCTGTTTTTT

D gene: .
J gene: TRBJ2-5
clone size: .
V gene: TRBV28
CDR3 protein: CASSSPGSGQETQYF
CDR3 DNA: TGTGCCAGCAGTTCCCCGGGGAGCGGACAAGAGACCCAGTACTTC

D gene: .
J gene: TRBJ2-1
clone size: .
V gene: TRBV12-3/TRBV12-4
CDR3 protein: CASSSESVRQFF
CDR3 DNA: TGTGCCAGCAGTTCGGAATCCGTTCGGCAGTTCTTC

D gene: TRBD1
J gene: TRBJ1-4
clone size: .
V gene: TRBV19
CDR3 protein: CASTTGGFF
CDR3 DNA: TGTGCCAGTACAACAGGGGGCTTTTTT

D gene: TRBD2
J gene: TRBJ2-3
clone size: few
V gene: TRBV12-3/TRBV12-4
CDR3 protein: CASSPPAGGNTDTQYF
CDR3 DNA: TGTGCCAGCAGCCCGCCAGCGGGAGGGAACACAGATACGCAGTATTTT

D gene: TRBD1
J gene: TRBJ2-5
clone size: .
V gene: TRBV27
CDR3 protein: CASSLGQGTRQTQYF
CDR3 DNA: TGTGCCAGCAGTTTGGGACAGGGAACGCGTCAGACCCAGTACTTC

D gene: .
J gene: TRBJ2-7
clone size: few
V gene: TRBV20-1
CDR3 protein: CSAGALYYEQYF
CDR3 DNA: TGCAGCGCCGGGGCACTTTACTACGAGCAGTACTTC

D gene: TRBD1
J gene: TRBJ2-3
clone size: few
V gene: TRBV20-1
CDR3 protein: CSARGDGQGTDTQYF
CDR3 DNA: TGCAGTGCTAGAGGAGACGGACAGGGAACAGATACGCAGTATTTT

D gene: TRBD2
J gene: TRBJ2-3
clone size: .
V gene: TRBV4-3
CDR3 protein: CASSRLRDYPQYF
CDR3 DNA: TGCGCCAGCAGCCGACTCCGGGACTATCCGCAGTATTTT

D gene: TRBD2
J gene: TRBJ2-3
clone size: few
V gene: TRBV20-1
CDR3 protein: CSVGASGSTDTQYF
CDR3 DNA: TGCAGTGTAGGGGCTAGCGGCAGCACAGATACGCAGTATTTT

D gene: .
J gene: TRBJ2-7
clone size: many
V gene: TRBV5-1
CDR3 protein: CASSSSGTYEQYF
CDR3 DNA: TGCGCCAGCAGTAGTAGCGGAACCTACGAGCAGTACTTC

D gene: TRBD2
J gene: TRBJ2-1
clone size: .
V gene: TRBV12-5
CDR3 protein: CASGTPGLAGNEQFF
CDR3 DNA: TGTGCTAGTGGCACCCCGGGACTAGCGGGAAATGAGCAGTTCTTC

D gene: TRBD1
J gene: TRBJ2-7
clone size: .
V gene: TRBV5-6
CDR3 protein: CASSLVQGAMSEQYF
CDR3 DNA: TGTGCCAGCAGCTTGGTTCAGGGGGCTATGAGCGAGCAGTACTTC

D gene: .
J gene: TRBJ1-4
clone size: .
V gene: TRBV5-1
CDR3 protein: CASSLRGADNEKLFF
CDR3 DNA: TGCGCCAGCAGCTTGCGGGGGGCCGATAATGAAAAACTGTTTTTT

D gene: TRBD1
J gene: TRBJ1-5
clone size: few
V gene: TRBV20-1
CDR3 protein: CSATGQGGQPQHF
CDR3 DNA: TGCAGTGCCACTGGACAGGGTGGCCAGCCCCAGCATTTT

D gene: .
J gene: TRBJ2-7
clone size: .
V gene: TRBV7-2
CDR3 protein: CASSLWESYEQYF
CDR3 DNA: TGTGCCAGCAGCTTGTGGGAATCCTACGAGCAGTACTTC

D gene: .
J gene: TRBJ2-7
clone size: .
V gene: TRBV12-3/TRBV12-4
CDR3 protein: CASSPTQGREQYF
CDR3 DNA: TGTGCCAGCAGTCCCACCCAGGGGCGCGAGCAGTACTTC

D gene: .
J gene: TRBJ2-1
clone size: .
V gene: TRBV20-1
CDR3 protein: CSARAASARRYNEQFF
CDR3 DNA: TGCAGTGCTAGAGCCGCTAGCGCCCGACGTTACAATGAGCAGTTCTTC

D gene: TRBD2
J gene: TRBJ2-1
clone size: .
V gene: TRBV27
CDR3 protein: CASSFSSSGEQFF
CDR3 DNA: TGTGCCAGCAGTTTCTCCTCTAGCGGAGAGCAGTTCTTC

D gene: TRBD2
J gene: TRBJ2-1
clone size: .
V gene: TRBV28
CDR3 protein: CASSISGRLYNEQFF
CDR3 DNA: TGTGCCAGCAGCATTAGCGGGAGGTTGTACAATGAGCAGTTCTTC

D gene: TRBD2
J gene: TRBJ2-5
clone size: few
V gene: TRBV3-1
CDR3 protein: CASSQLAGEQETQYF
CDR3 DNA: TGTGCCAGCAGCCAACTAGCGGGAGAACAAGAGACCCAGTACTTC

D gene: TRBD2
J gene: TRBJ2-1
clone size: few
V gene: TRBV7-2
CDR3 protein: CASSFSSGGQFF
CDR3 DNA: TGTGCCAGCAGTTTTAGTAGCGGGGGGCAGTTCTTC

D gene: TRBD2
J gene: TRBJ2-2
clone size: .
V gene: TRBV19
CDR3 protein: CASGGGSTSALTGELFF
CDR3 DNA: TGTGCCAGCGGGGGGGGTTCTACCTCCGCTTTGACCGGGGAGCTGTTTTTT

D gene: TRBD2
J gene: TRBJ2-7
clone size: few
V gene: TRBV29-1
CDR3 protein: CSARTSGSSLWSYEQYF
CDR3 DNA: TGCAGCGCTCGGACTAGCGGGAGTTCCCTGTGGTCCTACGAGCAGTACTTC

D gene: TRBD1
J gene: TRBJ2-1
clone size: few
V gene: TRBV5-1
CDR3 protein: CASSVEGQEYNEQFF
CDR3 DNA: TGCGCCAGCAGCGTGGAAGGACAGGAGTACAATGAGCAGTTCTTC

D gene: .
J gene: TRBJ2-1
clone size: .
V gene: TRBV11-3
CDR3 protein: CASSLRAGWYNEQFF
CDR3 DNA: TGTGCCAGCAGCCTAAGGGCGGGATGGTACAATGAGCAGTTCTTC

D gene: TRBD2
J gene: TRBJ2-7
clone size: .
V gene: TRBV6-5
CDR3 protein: CASSSTDPGLAGNFYEQYF
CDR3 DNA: TGTGCCAGCAGTTCGACGGACCCGGGACTAGCGGGAAACTTTTACGAGCAGTACTTC

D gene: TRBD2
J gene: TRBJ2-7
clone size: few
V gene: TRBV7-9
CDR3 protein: CASSLVVSSGTYEQYF
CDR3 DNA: TGTGCCAGCAGCCTCGTTGTGTCTAGCGGGACCTACGAGCAGTACTTC

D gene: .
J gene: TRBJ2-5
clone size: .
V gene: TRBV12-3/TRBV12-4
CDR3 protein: CASSLNQERRTQYF
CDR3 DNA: TGTGCCAGCAGTTTAAATCAAGAAAGGCGGACCCAGTACTTC

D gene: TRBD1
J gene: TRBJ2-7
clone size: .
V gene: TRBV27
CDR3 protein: CASSDPGQADYEQYF
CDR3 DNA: TGTGCCAGCAGCGACCCCGGACAGGCCGACTACGAGCAGTACTTC

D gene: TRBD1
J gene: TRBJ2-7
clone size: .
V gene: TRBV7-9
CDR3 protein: CASSADPGTGTYEQYF
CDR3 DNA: TGTGCCAGCAGCGCTGACCCCGGGACAGGGACCTACGAGCAGTACTTC

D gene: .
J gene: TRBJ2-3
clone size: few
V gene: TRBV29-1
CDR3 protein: CSEHRNTGSQAQYF
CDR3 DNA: TGCAGCGAGCATCGAAACACGGGCAGCCAGGCGCAGTATTTT

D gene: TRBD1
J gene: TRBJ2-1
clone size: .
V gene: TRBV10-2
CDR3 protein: CASSEGSGGQGYNEQFF
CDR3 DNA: TGCGCCAGCAGTGAGGGGTCGGGGGGACAGGGGTACAATGAGCAGTTCTTC

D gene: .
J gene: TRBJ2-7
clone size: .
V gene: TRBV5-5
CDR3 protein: CASSLAYTSSYEQYF
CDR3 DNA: TGTGCCAGCAGCTTGGCTTATACGAGCTCCTACGAGCAGTACTTC

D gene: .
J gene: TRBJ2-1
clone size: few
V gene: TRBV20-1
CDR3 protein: CSALPPLVYNEQFF
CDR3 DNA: TGCAGTGCTCTTCCCCCCTTGGTCTACAATGAGCAGTTCTTC

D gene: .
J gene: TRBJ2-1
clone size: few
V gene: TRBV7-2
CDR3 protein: CASSLAPSYNEQFF
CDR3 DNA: TGTGCCAGCAGCTTAGCCCCCTCCTACAATGAGCAGTTCTTC

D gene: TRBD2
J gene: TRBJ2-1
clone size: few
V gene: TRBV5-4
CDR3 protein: CASSHRLAGANEQFF
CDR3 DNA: TGTGCCAGCAGCCACCGACTAGCGGGGGCCAATGAGCAGTTCTTC